This T cell receptor beta chain was found in a study of a mutant IDH1 vaccine in newly diagnosed glioma. Study background: There were roughly 62% males and around 40% females among treated patients, whose mean age was about 40 years. It was radiotherapy, temozolomide, or both that patients received previously, with most receiving both. Points from the study as a whole: Vaccination induced immune responses in over 85% of patients.

Time point of the sample: week 35, safety follow-up. It was 300 ug of mutant IDH1 20-mer peptide that made up each vaccine dose, given with topical imiquimod. Donor diagnoses consisted of new WHO grade 3 or 4 IDH1-mutant, ATRX-lost astrocytomas. To note about this clone: Antigen specificity is unknown.

The germline V and J ends were trimmed by 2 bases and 0 bases, with 8 bases remaining between them. Germline lookup yields CDR1 ENHRY and CDR2 SYGVKD. This CDR3 has 14 residues. Only in-frame clones appear in the TCRdb table, and some are missing; sequencing was by immunoSEQ multiplex PCR. The sample lists tens of thousands of clones, 75% to 90% seen once, with approximately 1.6% in the top ten. The TCR sequence derives from a man between 40 and 49 years old with glioma. This chain connects TRBV10-3 to TRBJ2-7; D might be TRBD1 (6 bases). The input for sequencing was PBMCs, taken from a glioma patient whose treatment included an IDH1 peptide vaccine. The CDR3 region is CAISEDRSSYEQYF. DNA for the CDR3: TGTGCCATCAGTGAGGACAGGAGCTCCTACGAGCAGTACTTC.